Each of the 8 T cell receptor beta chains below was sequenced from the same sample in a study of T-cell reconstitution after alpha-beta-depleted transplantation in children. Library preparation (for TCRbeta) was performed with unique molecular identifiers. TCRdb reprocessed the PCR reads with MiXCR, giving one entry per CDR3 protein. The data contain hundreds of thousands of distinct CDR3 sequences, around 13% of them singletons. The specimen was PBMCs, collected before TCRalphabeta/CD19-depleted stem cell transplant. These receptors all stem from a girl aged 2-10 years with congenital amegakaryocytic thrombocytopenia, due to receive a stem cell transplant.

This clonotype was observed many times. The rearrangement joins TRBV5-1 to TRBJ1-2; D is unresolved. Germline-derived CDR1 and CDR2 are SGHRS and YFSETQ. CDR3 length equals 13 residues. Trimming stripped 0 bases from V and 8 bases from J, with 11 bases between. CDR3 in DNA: TGCGCCAGCAGCTTGGCGGTCGAGGGCGGCTACACCTTC. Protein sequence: CASSLAVEGGYTF.

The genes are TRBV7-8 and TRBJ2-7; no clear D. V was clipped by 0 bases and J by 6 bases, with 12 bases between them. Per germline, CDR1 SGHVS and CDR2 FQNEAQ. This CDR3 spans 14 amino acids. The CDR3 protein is CASSLARPALEQYF. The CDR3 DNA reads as TGTGCCAGCAGCTTAGCTCGGCCAGCCCTCGAGCAGTACTTC.

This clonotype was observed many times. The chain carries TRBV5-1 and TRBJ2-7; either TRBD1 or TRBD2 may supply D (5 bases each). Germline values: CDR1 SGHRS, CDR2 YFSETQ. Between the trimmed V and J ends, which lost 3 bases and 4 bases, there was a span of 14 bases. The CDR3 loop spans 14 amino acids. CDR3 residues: CASSWLQGPYEQYF. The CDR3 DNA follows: TGCGCCAGCAGCTGGCTCCAGGGACCTTACGAGCAGTACTTC.

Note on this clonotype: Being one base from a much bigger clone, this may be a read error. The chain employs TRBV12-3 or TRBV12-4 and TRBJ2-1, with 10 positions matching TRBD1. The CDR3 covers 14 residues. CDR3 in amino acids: CPSSLGTGDNEQFF. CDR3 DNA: TGTCCCAGCAGCCTAGGGACAGGGGACAATGAGCAGTTCTTC.

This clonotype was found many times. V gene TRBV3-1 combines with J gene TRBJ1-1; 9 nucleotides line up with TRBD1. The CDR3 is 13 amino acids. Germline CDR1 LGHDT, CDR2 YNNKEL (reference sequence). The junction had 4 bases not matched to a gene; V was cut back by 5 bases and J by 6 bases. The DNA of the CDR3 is TGTGCCAGCAGCTCGGGGACAGGGCCTGAAGCTTTCTTT. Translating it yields CASSSGTGPEAFF.

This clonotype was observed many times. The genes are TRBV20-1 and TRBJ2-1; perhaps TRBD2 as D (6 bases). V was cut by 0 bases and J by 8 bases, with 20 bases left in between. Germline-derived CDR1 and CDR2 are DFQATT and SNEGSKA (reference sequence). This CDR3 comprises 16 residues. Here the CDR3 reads CSARDAVGTWPHEQFF. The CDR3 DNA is TGCAGTGCTAGAGATGCAGTTGGGACTTGGCCGCATGAGCAGTTCTTC.

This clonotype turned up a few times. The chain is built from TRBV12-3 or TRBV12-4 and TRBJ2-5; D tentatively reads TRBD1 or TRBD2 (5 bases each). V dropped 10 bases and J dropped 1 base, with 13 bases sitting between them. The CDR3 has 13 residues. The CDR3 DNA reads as TGTGCCACGTCGAGGGACGGCCAAGAGACCCAGTACTTC. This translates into CATSRDGQETQYF.

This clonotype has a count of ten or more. CDR3 sequence (DNA): TGTGCCAGCAGCCAAGGAGGTAGCGTCAAAAACATTCAGTACTTC. It is translated as CASSQGGSVKNIQYF. The chain recombines TRBV3-1 with TRBJ2-4, with a possible D match to TRBD2 (5 bases). Trimming cost V 1 base and J 3 bases, with 10 bases left between them. The CDR3 is made up of 15 amino acids. The germline gives CDR1 LGHDT, CDR2 YNNKEL (reference sequence).